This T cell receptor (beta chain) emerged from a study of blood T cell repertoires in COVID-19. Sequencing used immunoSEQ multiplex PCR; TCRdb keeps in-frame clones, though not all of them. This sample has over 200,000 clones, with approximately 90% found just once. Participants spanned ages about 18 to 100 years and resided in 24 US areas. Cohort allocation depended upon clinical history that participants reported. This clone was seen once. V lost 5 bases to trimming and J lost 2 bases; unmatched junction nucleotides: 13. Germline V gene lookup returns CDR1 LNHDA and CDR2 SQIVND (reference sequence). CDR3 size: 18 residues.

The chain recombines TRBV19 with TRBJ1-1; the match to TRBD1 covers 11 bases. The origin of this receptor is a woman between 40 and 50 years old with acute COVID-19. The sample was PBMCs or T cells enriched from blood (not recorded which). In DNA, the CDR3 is TGTGCCAGTAGTGCCCGGACAGGGGGCCTCCACCTAAACACTGAAGCTTTCTTT. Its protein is CASSARTGGLHLNTEAFF. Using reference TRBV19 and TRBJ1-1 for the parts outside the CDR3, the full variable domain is DGGITQSPKYLFRKEGQNVTLSCEQNLNHDAMYWYRQDPGQGLRLIYYSQIVNDFQKGDIAEGYSVSREKKESFPLTVTSAQKNPTAFYLCASSARTGGLHLNTEAFFGQGTRLTVV.